This T cell receptor beta chain was recorded in a study of blood T cells in healthy people across ages. This clonotype was picked up a small number of times. Its antigen is as yet unknown. A second roughly 6 to 12 cycle PCR used barcoded and J-beta primers. Every molecule of cDNA carried a tag from a template-switch adaptor with 12 random nucleotides. TCRdb re-called the 5' RACE reads with MiXCR, one entry per CDR3 protein. The sample lists approximately 1.5 million distinct CDR3 sequences, approximately 32% seen once, with approximately 11% in the top ten. The length of the CDR3 is 16 residues. V lost 6 bases and J lost 1, with 15 bases in between. Findings and caveats of the study: Greater diversity and more naive CD4+ cells were seen in long-lived donors than in aged donors. In these data, TCR beta diversity tracked strongly with naive T cell percentage.

No fewer than 6 micrograms of total RNA were isolated from every sample. The receptor comes from a woman aged 25 to 39 in good health. This chain connects TRBV12-3 or TRBV12-4 to TRBJ2-2; D not certain. Sequenced material: blood. CDR3 residues: CASRRPTDLNTGELFF. For the CDR3, the DNA is TGTGCCAGCAGACGGCCAACAGATTTGAACACCGGGGAGCTGTTTTTT.